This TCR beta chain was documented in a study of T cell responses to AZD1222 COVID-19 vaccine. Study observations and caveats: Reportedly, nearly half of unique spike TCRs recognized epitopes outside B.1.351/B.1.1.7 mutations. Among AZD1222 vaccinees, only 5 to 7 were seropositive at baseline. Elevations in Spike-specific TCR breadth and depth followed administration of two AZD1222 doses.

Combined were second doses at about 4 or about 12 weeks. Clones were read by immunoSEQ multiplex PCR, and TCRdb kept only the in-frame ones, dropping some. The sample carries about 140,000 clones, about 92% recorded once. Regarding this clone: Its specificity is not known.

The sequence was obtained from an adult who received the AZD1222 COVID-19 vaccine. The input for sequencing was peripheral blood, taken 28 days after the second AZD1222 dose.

CDR3 bases: TGTGCCACCAGTGATGGGCCGGATGTCTATGGCTACACCTTC. Amino acids: CATSDGPDVYGYTF. The chain employs TRBV24-1 and TRBJ1-2; D gene unclear. Germline values: CDR1 KGHDR, CDR2 SFDVKD. The CDR3 sequence is 14 residues long. Trimming removed 3 bases from V and 4 bases from J, with 11 bases in between.